These T cell receptor beta chains were read from a single sample in a study of CD8 T cells in ankylosing spondylitis. TCRdb re-called the 5' RACE reads with MiXCR, one entry per CDR3 protein. The sample includes some 30,000 distinct CDR3 sequences, 13% to 15% of them seen just once. Source material: blood. Receptors were obtained from a male donor with ankylosing spondylitis or in good health (not recorded which). CDR3s include the opening cysteine and the closing phenylalanine or tryptophan. D genes are given only for firm matches. For some rows the clone size is stated as once, few or many, or as a class when expanded; others skip it.

cdr3_aa: CASSATSGRTDTQYF; cdr3_nt: TGTGCCAGCAGCGCTACTAGCGGGCGCACAGATACGCAGTATTTT; v_call: TRBV7-2; d_call: TRBD2; clone_size: -; j_call: TRBJ2-3
cdr3_aa: CASSLGLNTGELFF; cdr3_nt: TGTGCCAGCAGTTTGGGCCTCAACACCGGGGAGCTGTTTTTT; v_call: TRBV27; d_call: -; clone_size: -; j_call: TRBJ2-2
cdr3_aa: CASSSTWEAFF; cdr3_nt: TGTGCCAGCAGCTCGACGTGGGAAGCTTTCTTT; v_call: TRBV3-1; d_call: -; clone_size: -; j_call: TRBJ1-1
cdr3_aa: CASSLTGGANEKLFF; cdr3_nt: TGTGCCAGCAGCTTAACTGGAGGGGCTAATGAAAAACTGTTTTTT; v_call: TRBV7-3; d_call: -; clone_size: -; j_call: TRBJ1-4
cdr3_aa: CASSYRGGNYEQYF; cdr3_nt: TGTGCCAGCAGTTACAGGGGAGGGAACTACGAGCAGTACTTC; v_call: TRBV27; d_call: -; clone_size: -; j_call: TRBJ2-7
cdr3_aa: CASSPPGQGNEKLFF; cdr3_nt: TGTGCCAGCTCCCCCCCGGGACAGGGGAATGAAAAACTGTTTTTT; v_call: TRBV18; d_call: TRBD1; clone_size: -; j_call: TRBJ1-4
cdr3_aa: CASRWVDEQFF; cdr3_nt: TGTGCCAGTAGATGGGTGGATGAGCAGTTCTTC; v_call: TRBV19; d_call: -; clone_size: few; j_call: TRBJ2-1
cdr3_aa: CSARQGANTEAFF; cdr3_nt: TGCAGTGCTAGACAGGGGGCGAACACTGAAGCTTTCTTT; v_call: TRBV20-1; d_call: TRBD1; clone_size: -; j_call: TRBJ1-1
cdr3_aa: CASQSSYNEQFF; cdr3_nt: TGTGCCAGCCAGAGCTCCTACAATGAGCAGTTCTTC; v_call: TRBV7-9; d_call: -; clone_size: few; j_call: TRBJ2-1
cdr3_aa: CASRGDSYGYTF; cdr3_nt: TGCGCCAGCAGGGGGGACAGCTATGGCTACACCTTC; v_call: TRBV5-1; d_call: TRBD1; clone_size: medium-sized; j_call: TRBJ1-2
cdr3_aa: CASSSRYAEAFF; cdr3_nt: TGTGCCAGCAGTTCCAGGTACGCTGAAGCTTTCTTT; v_call: TRBV6-5; d_call: -; clone_size: -; j_call: TRBJ1-1
cdr3_aa: CSVPAGGQETQYF; cdr3_nt: TGCAGCGTACCAGCGGGGGGCCAAGAGACCCAGTACTTC; v_call: TRBV29-1; d_call: TRBD2; clone_size: few; j_call: TRBJ2-5
cdr3_aa: CASTLTALTGELFF; cdr3_nt: TGTGCCAGCACCCTGACAGCCCTGACCGGGGAGCTGTTTTTT; v_call: TRBV5-5; d_call: -; clone_size: few; j_call: TRBJ2-2
cdr3_aa: CASSFGYAGGYNEQFF; cdr3_nt: TGTGCCAGCAGCTTTGGCTACGCGGGAGGATACAATGAGCAGTTCTTC; v_call: TRBV5-4; d_call: TRBD2; clone_size: medium-sized; j_call: TRBJ2-1
cdr3_aa: CASSSRAQNTEAFF; cdr3_nt: TGTGCCAGCAGTAGCCGGGCCCAGAACACTGAAGCTTTCTTT; v_call: TRBV6-6; d_call: -; clone_size: -; j_call: TRBJ1-1
cdr3_aa: CASSLSTSNNEQFF; cdr3_nt: TGTGCCAGCAGCTTATCAACTAGCAACAATGAGCAGTTCTTC; v_call: TRBV7-6; d_call: -; clone_size: -; j_call: TRBJ2-1
cdr3_aa: CSVETLDYNEQFF; cdr3_nt: TGCAGCGTTGAGACTCTAGACTACAATGAGCAGTTCTTC; v_call: TRBV29-1; d_call: -; clone_size: few; j_call: TRBJ2-1
cdr3_aa: CASSSGLGSYNEQFF; cdr3_nt: TGCGCCAGCAGCTCCGGACTAGGGTCCTACAATGAGCAGTTCTTC; v_call: TRBV5-1; d_call: TRBD2; clone_size: -; j_call: TRBJ2-1
cdr3_aa: CASSPTDGETQYF; cdr3_nt: TGTGCCAGCAGCCCGACAGACGGAGAGACCCAGTACTTC; v_call: TRBV7-2; d_call: -; clone_size: few; j_call: TRBJ2-5
cdr3_aa: CASSRQGWEQYF; cdr3_nt: TGTGCCAGCAGTCGACAGGGTTGGGAGCAGTACTTC; v_call: TRBV12-3/TRBV12-4; d_call: TRBD1; clone_size: -; j_call: TRBJ2-7
cdr3_aa: CASRPGSGANVLTF; cdr3_nt: TGTGCCAGCCGTCCAGGCTCTGGGGCCAACGTCCTGACTTTC; v_call: TRBV12-3/TRBV12-4; d_call: -; clone_size: few; j_call: TRBJ2-6
cdr3_aa: CASSSPAGVGGDEQFF; cdr3_nt: TGTGCCAGCAGTTCACCAGCGGGGGTGGGTGGCGATGAGCAGTTCTTC; v_call: TRBV12-3/TRBV12-4; d_call: TRBD2; clone_size: -; j_call: TRBJ2-1
cdr3_aa: CASSPPGRRSPLHF; cdr3_nt: TGTGCCAGTAGTCCCCCGGGACGGCGATCACCCCTCCACTTT; v_call: TRBV19; d_call: -; clone_size: -; j_call: TRBJ1-6
cdr3_aa: CASSPIIPGDEQFF; cdr3_nt: TGTGCCAGCAGTCCTATCATCCCGGGGGATGAGCAGTTCTTC; v_call: TRBV12-3/TRBV12-4; d_call: -; clone_size: few; j_call: TRBJ2-1
cdr3_aa: CASSPGGYAKNIQYF; cdr3_nt: TGCGCCAGTTCCCCAGGGGGCTATGCCAAAAACATTCAGTACTTC; v_call: TRBV4-3; d_call: TRBD1; clone_size: -; j_call: TRBJ2-4
cdr3_aa: CASSFWLAGVETQYF; cdr3_nt: TGCGCCAGCAGCTTCTGGCTAGCGGGAGTGGAGACCCAGTACTTC; v_call: TRBV5-1; d_call: TRBD2; clone_size: -; j_call: TRBJ2-5
cdr3_aa: CSGSPSGNTDTQYF; cdr3_nt: TGCAGCGGAAGCCCTAGCGGGAACACAGATACGCAGTATTTT; v_call: TRBV29-1; d_call: TRBD2; clone_size: many; j_call: TRBJ2-3
cdr3_aa: CASSEELAGTGELFF; cdr3_nt: TGTGCCAGCAGTGAAGAACTAGCGGGCACCGGGGAGCTGTTTTTT; v_call: TRBV2; d_call: TRBD2; clone_size: -; j_call: TRBJ2-2
cdr3_aa: CATRTSGNTGELFF; cdr3_nt: TGCGCCACCAGGACTAGCGGGAACACCGGGGAGCTGTTTTTT; v_call: TRBV4-1; d_call: TRBD2; clone_size: few; j_call: TRBJ2-2
cdr3_aa: CASSTGQGSNSPLHF; cdr3_nt: TGTGCCAGCAGTACAGGACAGGGCTCTAATTCACCCCTCCACTTT; v_call: TRBV27; d_call: TRBD1; clone_size: -; j_call: TRBJ1-6
cdr3_aa: CSARTTSGGQETQYF; cdr3_nt: TGCAGTGCTAGAACGACTAGCGGGGGGCAAGAGACCCAGTACTTC; v_call: TRBV20-1; d_call: TRBD2; clone_size: -; j_call: TRBJ2-5
cdr3_aa: CASSLVPAGGPHEQFF; cdr3_nt: TGTGCCAGCAGCTTAGTTCCAGCGGGGGGGCCGCATGAGCAGTTCTTC; v_call: TRBV7-9; d_call: TRBD2; clone_size: few; j_call: TRBJ2-1
cdr3_aa: CASSPRTSGRNEQFF; cdr3_nt: TGTGCCAGCAGTCCTCGGACTAGCGGGAGAAATGAGCAGTTCTTC; v_call: TRBV27; d_call: TRBD2; clone_size: -; j_call: TRBJ2-1
cdr3_aa: CASSLAATSTDTQYF; cdr3_nt: TGTGCCAGCAGTTTAGCGGCTACTAGCACAGATACGCAGTATTTT; v_call: TRBV12-3/TRBV12-4; d_call: -; clone_size: few; j_call: TRBJ2-3
cdr3_aa: CASSNGGTFSSSYNEQFF; cdr3_nt: TGTGCCAGCAGTAATGGGGGGACTTTCTCGAGCTCCTACAATGAGCAGTTCTTC; v_call: TRBV7-9; d_call: -; clone_size: few; j_call: TRBJ2-1
cdr3_aa: CASSQLTNTDTQYF; cdr3_nt: TGTGCCAGCAGTCAGCTGACTAACACAGATACGCAGTATTTT; v_call: TRBV12-3/TRBV12-4; d_call: -; clone_size: few; j_call: TRBJ2-3
cdr3_aa: CASSFGTGYGLTTEAFF; cdr3_nt: TGTGCCAGCAGCTTCGGGACAGGTTATGGGTTAACCACTGAAGCTTTCTTT; v_call: TRBV5-5; d_call: TRBD1; clone_size: -; j_call: TRBJ1-1
cdr3_aa: CSAVPGTLNTGELFF; cdr3_nt: TGCAGTGCTGTGCCCGGGACACTTAACACCGGGGAGCTGTTTTTT; v_call: TRBV20-1; d_call: -; clone_size: -; j_call: TRBJ2-2
cdr3_aa: CASREAGQGNEKLFF; cdr3_nt: TGTGCCAGCAGAGAAGCGGGACAGGGTAATGAAAAACTGTTTTTT; v_call: TRBV28; d_call: TRBD1; clone_size: -; j_call: TRBJ1-4
cdr3_aa: CAISVNGEPTDTQYF; cdr3_nt: TGTGCCATCAGTGTCAACGGGGAGCCCACAGATACGCAGTATTTT; v_call: TRBV10-3; d_call: -; clone_size: -; j_call: TRBJ2-3